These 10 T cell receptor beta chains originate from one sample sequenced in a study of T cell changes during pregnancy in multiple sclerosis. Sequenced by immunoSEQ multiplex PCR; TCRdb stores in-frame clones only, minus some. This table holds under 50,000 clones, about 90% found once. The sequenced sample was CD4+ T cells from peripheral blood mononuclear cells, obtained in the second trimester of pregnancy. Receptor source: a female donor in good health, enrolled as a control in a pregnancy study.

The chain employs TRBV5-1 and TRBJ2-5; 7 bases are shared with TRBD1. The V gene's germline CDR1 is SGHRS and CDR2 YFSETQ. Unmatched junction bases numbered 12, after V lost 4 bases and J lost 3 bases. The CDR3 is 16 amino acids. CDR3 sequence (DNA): TGCGCCAGCAGCCTCCCTACAGGGGCTGCGGAAGAGACCCAGTACTTC. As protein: CASSLPTGAAEETQYF.

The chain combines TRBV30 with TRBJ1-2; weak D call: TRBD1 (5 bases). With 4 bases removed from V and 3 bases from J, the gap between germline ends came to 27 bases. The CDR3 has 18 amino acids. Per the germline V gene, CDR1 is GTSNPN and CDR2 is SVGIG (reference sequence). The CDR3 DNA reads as TGTGCCTGGACAGACTGGGTGATCGTACGGACGGGGGACTATGGCTACACCTTC. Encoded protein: CAWTDWVIVRTGDYGYTF.

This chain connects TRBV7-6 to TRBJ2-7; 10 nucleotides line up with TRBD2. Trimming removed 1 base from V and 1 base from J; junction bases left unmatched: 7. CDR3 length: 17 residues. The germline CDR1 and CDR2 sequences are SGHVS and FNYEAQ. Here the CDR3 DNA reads TGTGCCAGCAGCTTAGGACTAGCGGGTCGAGAGTCCTACGAGCAGTACTTC. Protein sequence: CASSLGLAGRESYEQYF.

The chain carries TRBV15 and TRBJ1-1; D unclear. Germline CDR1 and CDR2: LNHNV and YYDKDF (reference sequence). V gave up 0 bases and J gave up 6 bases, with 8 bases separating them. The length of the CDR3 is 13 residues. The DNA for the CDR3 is TGTGCCACCAGCAGAGAAGTGCAGGCTGAAGCTTTCTTT. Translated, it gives CATSREVQAEAFF. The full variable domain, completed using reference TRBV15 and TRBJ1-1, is DAMVIQNPRYQVTQFGKPVTLSCSQTLNHNVMYWYQQKSSQAPKLLFHYYDKDFNNEADTPDNFQSRRPNTSFCFLDIRSPGLGDTAMYLCATSREVQAEAFFGQGTRLTVV.

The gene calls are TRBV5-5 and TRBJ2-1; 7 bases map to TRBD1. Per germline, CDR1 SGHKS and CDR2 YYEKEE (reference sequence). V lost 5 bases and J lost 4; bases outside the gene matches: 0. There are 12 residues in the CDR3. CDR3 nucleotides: TGTGCCAGCAGACAGGGGTACAATGAGCAGTTCTTC. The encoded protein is CASRQGYNEQFF.

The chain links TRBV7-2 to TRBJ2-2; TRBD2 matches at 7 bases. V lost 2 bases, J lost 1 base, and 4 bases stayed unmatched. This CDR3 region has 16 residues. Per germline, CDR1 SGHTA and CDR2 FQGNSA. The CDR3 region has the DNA TGTGCCAGCAGCTTACGCGGCGGGGGGAACACCGGGGAGCTGTTTTTT. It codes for CASSLRGGGNTGELFF.

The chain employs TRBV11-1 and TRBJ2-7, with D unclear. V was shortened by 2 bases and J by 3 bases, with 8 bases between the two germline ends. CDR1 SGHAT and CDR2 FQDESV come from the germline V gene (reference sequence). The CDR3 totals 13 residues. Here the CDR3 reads CASSLNTNYEQYF. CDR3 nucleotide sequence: TGTGCCAGCAGCTTAAACACCAACTACGAGCAGTACTTC.

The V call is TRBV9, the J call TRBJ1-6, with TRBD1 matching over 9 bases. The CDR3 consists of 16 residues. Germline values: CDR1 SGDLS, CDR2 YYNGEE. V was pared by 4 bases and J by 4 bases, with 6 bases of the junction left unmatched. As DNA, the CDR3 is TGTGCCAGCAGCTCCTCACAGGGGGCGTATAATTCACCCCTCCACTTT. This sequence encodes CASSSSQGAYNSPLHF.

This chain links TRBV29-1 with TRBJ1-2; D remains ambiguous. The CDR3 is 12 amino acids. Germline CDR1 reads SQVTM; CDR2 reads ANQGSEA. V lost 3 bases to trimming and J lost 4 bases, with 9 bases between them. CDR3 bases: TGCAGCGTTGAGCACAGCCCCTATGGCTACACCTTC. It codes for CSVEHSPYGYTF. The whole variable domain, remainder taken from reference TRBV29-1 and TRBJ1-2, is SAVISQKPSRDICQRGTSLTIQCQVDSQVTMMFWYRQQPGQSLTLIATANQGSEATYESGFVIDKFPISRPNLTFSTLTVSNMSPEDSSIYLCSVEHSPYGYTFGSGTRLTVV.

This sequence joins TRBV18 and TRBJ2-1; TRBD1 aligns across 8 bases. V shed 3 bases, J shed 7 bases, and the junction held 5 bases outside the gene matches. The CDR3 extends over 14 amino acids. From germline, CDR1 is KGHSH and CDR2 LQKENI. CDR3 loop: CASSPRQGSNEQFF. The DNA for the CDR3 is TGTGCCAGCTCACCTCGACAGGGGAGTAATGAGCAGTTCTTC.